This TCR beta chain appears in the sequencing data of a study of T cells after yellow fever vaccination. Notes on the study in general: Post-booster repertoires contained most primary-vaccination clones again (about 95% CD4, about 90% CD8). Overall, a small share of clonotypes was seen in both CD4 and CD8 compartments. A weaker but faster secondary response was observed, peaking on day 5 versus 15.

Looked up from germline, CDR1 is SGHNT and CDR2 is YYREEE (reference sequence). Trimming took 3 bases from V and 7 from J, leaving 8 bases between them. This CDR3 comprises 12 residues. Points on this clonotype: Its antigen remains unknown.

5'RACE template switching added a universal primer site and UMIs to TCR cDNA. One entry per CDR3 protein results from TCRdb running MiXCR on the 5' RACE reads. The profile shows around 600,000 distinct CDR3 sequences, about 12% of them singletons. The chain is built from TRBV5-4 and TRBJ2-1; possibly TRBD2 for D (6 bases). The receptor's source is a man aged 30 to 39 who received the YFV17D yellow fever vaccine. This material consisted of PBMCs, taken on the day of the yellow fever booster vaccination. The CDR3 sequence is CASSSSENEQFF. The CDR3 DNA follows: TGTGCCAGCAGCTCTAGCGAGAATGAGCAGTTCTTC.